This T cell receptor beta chain was found in a study of T cell changes during pregnancy in multiple sclerosis. Sequencing was performed with immunoSEQ multiplex PCR; in TCRdb, only in-frame clones are kept and a portion is missing. The sample gives about 59,000 clones, roughly 94% of which show up once; over 2% is in the top ten. The trim removed 0 bases at V and 8 bases at J, leaving 11 bases unmatched. CDR1 and CDR2 from the germline V gene are MNHEY and SMNVEV (reference sequence). This CDR3 is 18 amino acids long. This receptor was obtained from a female donor with multiple sclerosis, enrolled in a pregnancy study. The V call is TRBV27, the J call TRBJ2-1; 12 bases are a match to TRBD2. The sample here was CD8+ T cells from peripheral blood mononuclear cells, taken after pregnancy. The CDR3 bases are TGTGCCAGCAGTTTATCACGACTAGCGGGAGTAGGCCGCTATGAGCAGTTCTTC. Amino acid sequence: CASSLSRLAGVGRYEQFF.